The rows below give T cell receptor beta chains drawn from one sample of a study of PD-L1 blockade in urothelial cancer. Produced via immunoSEQ multiplex PCR; TCRdb's table is partial and in-frame only. The sample shows 70,000 to 75,000 clones, approximately 88% of them seen only once. Sequences were derived from PBMCs, sampled around atezolizumab (anti-PD-L1) treatment. The receptors were sampled from a man aged 55 to 70 with urothelial cancer. The CDR3 runs from the conserved cysteine through the conserved F or W. The order of the fields is D gene, CDR3 length, clone size, V gene, J gene, CDR3 DNA, CDR3 protein. The D gene is left open where the match is weak. Some rows mark clone size as missing; the rest say once, few, many or name a class of expanded clone.

.	14	once	TRBV5-1	TRBJ2-7	TGCGCCAGCAGCGATACTGGGGCCATTTACGAGCAGTACTTC	CASSDTGAIYEQYF
.	15	.	TRBV5-1	TRBJ2-1	TGCGCCAGCAGCCCGGACTCGAGCTCCTACAATGAGCAGTTCTTC	CASSPDSSSYNEQFF
TRBD1	16	few	TRBV19	TRBJ1-1	TGTGCCAGTAGTACCGCGAGGGACAGGGTCTACACTGAAGCTTTCTTT	CASSTARDRVYTEAFF
.	11	many	TRBV28	TRBJ2-7	TGTGCCAGCAGTAAGAGGTACGAGCAGTACTTC	CASSKRYEQYF
TRBD1	17	.	TRBV4-1	TRBJ1-5	TGCGCCAGCAGCCAAGCCTTGAACAGGGGGCTAGGGCAGCCCCAGCATTTT	CASSQALNRGLGQPQHF
TRBD1	16	.	TRBV9	TRBJ2-1	TGTGCCAGCAGCGGACCCGGCGGACAGGGGGCTTCAGGGCAGTTCTTC	CASSGPGGQGASGQFF
TRBD2	15	once	TRBV5-4	TRBJ2-3	TGTGCCAGCAGTTCGCATAGCGGGGGGGCGGATACGCAGTATTTT	CASSSHSGGADTQYF
.	14	.	TRBV7-8	TRBJ2-2	TGTGCCAGCAGCCAGGGACTTCGGAACGGGGAGCTGTTTTTT	CASSQGLRNGELFF
.	17	.	TRBV4-1	TRBJ2-2	TGCGCCAGCAGCCAAGGAGTCCGGACAGCGAACACCGGGGAGCTGTTTTTT	CASSQGVRTANTGELFF
TRBD2	16	.	TRBV7-2	TRBJ2-1	TGTGCCAGCGGACTAGCGGGAGGGTTAATCTCGGCTGAGCAGTTCTTC	CASGLAGGLISAEQFF
TRBD1	14	.	TRBV6-1	TRBJ2-7	TGTGCCAGCACTCTCCAGGGGGCGTCCTACGAGCAGTACTTC	CASTLQGASYEQYF
.	13	.	TRBV7-3	TRBJ2-7	TGTGCCAGCAGCCAGATGGGGCCCGGCGAGCAGTACTTC	CASSQMGPGEQYF
.	14	.	TRBV6-5	TRBJ1-2	TGTGCCAGCATTCCTTCTCGGGGTGTGGCGGGCTACACCTTC	CASIPSRGVAGYTF
TRBD2	17	.	TRBV7-2	TRBJ2-3	TGTGCCAGCAGCTTTGGTAGCGGGAGGGCCGGGGCAGATACGCAGTATTTT	CASSFGSGRAGADTQYF
.	14	.	TRBV5-6	TRBJ1-2	TGTGCCAGCAGCTTACCGCCGGGAATCTATGGCTACACCTTC	CASSLPPGIYGYTF
TRBD2	14	.	TRBV7-3	TRBJ2-5	TGTGCCAGCAGCTCACGGGGGGGCCTAGAGACCCAGTACTTC	CASSSRGGLETQYF
TRBD1	15	.	TRBV6-5	TRBJ1-2	TGTGCCAGCAGTTCAGTAGGGGGCCTTAGCTATGGCTACACCTTC	CASSSVGGLSYGYTF
.	15	.	TRBV19	TRBJ2-7	TGTGCCAGTAGTATAGGTAGGGACACCTTAAACGAGCAGTACTTC	CASSIGRDTLNEQYF
.	15	.	TRBV4-2	TRBJ2-1	TGTGCCAGCAGCCAAGGGGGACAATTTTACAATGAGCAGTTCTTC	CASSQGGQFYNEQFF
TRBD1	16	.	TRBV4-3	TRBJ1-2	TGCGCCAGCAGCCAAGTGGGGACAGGGTGGAACTATGGCTACACCTTC	CASSQVGTGWNYGYTF
TRBD2	14	.	TRBV7-2	TRBJ2-2	TGTGCCAGCAGCTTGGTGGGGGGGACCGGGGAGCTGTTTTTT	CASSLVGGTGELFF
.	16	.	TRBV5-6	TRBJ2-3	TGTGCCAGCAGCTTGGTTGGGGGGGCTAGCACAGATACGCAGTATTTT	CASSLVGGASTDTQYF
.	13	.	TRBV5-1	TRBJ2-3	TGCGCCAGCAGCTGGCAGGGGACAGATACGCAGTATTTT	CASSWQGTDTQYF